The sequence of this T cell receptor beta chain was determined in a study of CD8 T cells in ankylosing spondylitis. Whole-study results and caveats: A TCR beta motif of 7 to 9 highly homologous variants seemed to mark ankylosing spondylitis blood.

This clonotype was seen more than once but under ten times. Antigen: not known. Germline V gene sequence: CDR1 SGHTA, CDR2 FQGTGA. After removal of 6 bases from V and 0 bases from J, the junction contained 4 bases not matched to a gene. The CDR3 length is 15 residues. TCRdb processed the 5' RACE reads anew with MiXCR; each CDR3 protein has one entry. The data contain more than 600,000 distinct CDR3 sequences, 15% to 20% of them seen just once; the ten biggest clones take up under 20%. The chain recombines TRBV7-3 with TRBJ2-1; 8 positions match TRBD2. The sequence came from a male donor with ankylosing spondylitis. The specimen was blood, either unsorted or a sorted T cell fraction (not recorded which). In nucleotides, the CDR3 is TGTGCCAGCAGTAGCGGGGACCCCTCCTACAATGAGCAGTTCTTC. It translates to CASSSGDPSYNEQFF.